This T cell receptor (beta chain) was sequenced in a study of CD8 T cells in ankylosing spondylitis. Germline values: CDR1 MDHEN, CDR2 SYDVKM. The CDR3 length is 13 residues. V was shortened by 5 bases and J by 6 bases, with 11 bases between the two germline ends. TCRdb itself ran the 5' RACE reads through MiXCR, one entry per CDR3 protein. This table has 250,000 to 300,000 distinct CDR3 sequences, around 20% appearing once. The sequence came from a male donor with ankylosing spondylitis or in good health (not recorded which). Sequenced material: blood, either unsorted or a sorted T cell fraction (not recorded which). The rearrangement links TRBV28 to TRBJ1-5; no reliable D call. CDR3 protein: CASSPGPPQPQHF. The CDR3 nucleotides read TGTGCCAGCAGTCCAGGCCCCCCTCAGCCCCAGCATTTT.